This T cell receptor beta chain was sequenced in a study of vaccination and CD4 T cells after COVID-19 (dated by TCRdb to the early 2020s). Some background on the complete study: Convalescent patients had a positive SARS-CoV-2 result on nasal swab PCR, and of these patients, some 10 had mild disease and one had severe disease. Two doses of either the Pfizer-BioNTech BNT162b2 vaccine (n=8) or the Moderna mRNA-1273 vaccine (n=2) were administered to participants. For stimulating the cultures, overlapping spike peptide pools were used, derived from SARS-CoV-2 as well as from the common cold coronaviruses HCoV-NL63, HCoV-OC43 and HCoV-229E. Control cultures used a CEFX viral epitope pool as positive control, an HIV-1 Nef peptide pool as negative control, or no peptide. In ten to eleven COVID-19 convalescent patients and 4 infection-naive healthy vaccine recipients, researchers compared the spike-specific CD4+ TCR repertoire from before mRNA vaccination with the repertoire from after. Post-COVID blood samples were collected from convalescent patients a median of roughly 100 days after diagnosis, with a range of about 30 to 161 days. Post-vaccine blood samples were taken a median of roughly 72 days after the second vaccine dose, with a range of roughly 14 to 250 days. The convalescent cohort included six males and four females, with two Hispanic individuals, seven Caucasians, two Asians and one multiracial person.

Concerning this clonotype: This clone's antigen is unknown. No much larger clone is present one base from it, and per-base qualities are unavailable.

What the work shows at the level of the full study, not this receptor alone: Among the post-vaccine SARS-CoV-2-reactive clones in convalescent patients, a median 86.3% showed up only after vaccination, which suggests vaccine-specific priming. The number of convalescent patients in the study was relatively small, and the study did not examine early timepoints following natural infection. An increase in the median number of SARS-CoV-2-reactive clonotypes from some 20 after infection to 38 after vaccination was observed, but the change was not found to be significant. Of the vaccine-specific clones found in convalescent patients, nearly all (304 of 307) were mono-reactive for SARS-CoV-2 spike instead of being cross-reactive with common cold coronaviruses.

Libraries were built with PCR. TCR sequencing of DNA from cultured CD4+ T cells used the Oncomine TCR Beta short-read assay at the Johns Hopkins FTIC core. Genomic DNA was extracted from the cultured CD4+ T cells with the QIAamp micro DNA kit. Oncomine TCR Beta libraries from cultured CD4+ T cells were pooled with unique dual indexes and sequenced on an Illumina iSeq 100. In the original analysis: Non-productive sequences were removed, and CDR3s not starting with C, not ending with F or W, or shorter than 7 amino acids were discarded. The MANAFEST web application identified antigen-specific clonotypes by comparing peptide-stimulated wells against reference wells and other culture wells. To be called positive, a clone needed an FDR below 0.05, an odds ratio above 5, and a productive frequency above 0.1% in at least two of three replicate wells. A clonotype was classed as cross-reactive if the clonotype showed significant expansion both in SARS-CoV-2 spike wells and in at least one common cold coronavirus spike condition. Similarity between CDR3 sequences was evaluated in R version 3.6.1 using Levenshtein distances (stringdist) and unrooted phylogenetic trees (ape). TCRdb reprocessed the public reads (quality trimming at Q25 with fastp, clone calling with MiXCR) and kept in-frame beta chains. Entries are consolidated by CDR3 protein sequence, retaining the most common genes and DNA. V and J calls and clone size were set by TCRdb, not the authors. The sample includes over 14,000 distinct CDR3 sequences, with roughly a third observed a single time. 9.5% to 13% of the sample rests with the top ten.

This specimen's treatment or condition label, interpreted: approximately nine-day PBMC culture with coronavirus spike peptide pools or control peptides (ViraFEST assay). To expand antigen-specific T cells with peptide pools and then pick out the expanded clonotypes through TCR sequencing, the study relied on the ViraFEST assay. The positive SARS-CoV-2 PCR tests of the convalescent patients were dated from March to December 2020, before the Alpha, Beta and Delta variants emerged in the United States. Each well held 2.2 million or so PBMCs cultured with roughly 10 ug/ml peptide pools in IMDM containing 5% human AB serum and roughly 10 IU/ml IL-2. Half of the culture medium was replaced with fresh IL-2-containing medium on days 3 and 7. CD4+ T cells were isolated after around ten days of culture through negative selection using the EasySep CD4+ T cell isolation kit. Ficoll-Paque Plus gradient centrifugation was used to isolate PBMCs from whole blood, and the isolated PBMCs were then either used fresh or cryopreserved at -140C. Culture conditions were generally each tested in triplicate wells.

For this chain, trimming is 5 bases at the V end and 0 bases at the J end, and the number of junction bases without a gene match is 4. CDR1 and CDR2 are drawn from the germline V gene: SGHTA, FQGTGA. From its cysteine to its phenylalanine, the CDR3 spans 16 amino acids. Just CDR3 DNA is preserved here, 48 bases in frame from base 1. The sequences come from CD4+ T cells from blood, cultured in vitro, collected after SARS-CoV-2 vaccination. The V and J segments used are TRBV7-3 and TRBJ2-2, with TRBD2 identical over 9 junction bases. This receptor was identified in a human donor who had recovered from COVID-19. The bases are TGTGCCAGCAGCGTCAAGCGGGAGGCGAACACCGGGGAGCTGTTTTTT. It codes for CASSVKREANTGELFF.